Listed below are T cell receptor beta chains from one sample, sequenced in a study of regulatory T cells in long-lasting Graves disease. Via MiXCR, TCRdb re-called the multiplex PCR reads, giving one row per CDR3 protein. This table holds under 350,000 distinct CDR3 sequences, around 23% found once. The material was peripheral blood mononuclear cells (PBMCs), obtained when the disease was refractory, from a patient treated with antithyroid drugs. These receptors were collected from a female donor with Graves disease. Each CDR3 is given with its conserved first and last residue. D genes are given only for firm matches. Clone size is stated in some rows and not others, as once, few, many or a class when expanded.

-,TRBV18,TRBJ1-1,-,CASSPQAGDAFF,TGTGCCAGCTCACCCCAAGCAGGGGACGCTTTCTTT
TRBD2,TRBV15,TRBJ2-5,-,CATSTTSGIETQYF,TGTGCCACCAGCACAACTAGCGGGATAGAGACCCAGTACTTC
TRBD1,TRBV27,TRBJ1-2,many,CASRGIANSGTERNGYTF,TGTGCCAGCAGAGGGATTGCGAACTCCGGGACAGAAAGGAATGGCTACACCTTC
-,TRBV6-2/TRBV6-3,TRBJ1-6,-,CASSDPAGGDNSPLHF,TGTGCCAGCAGCGACCCGGCGGGGGGAGATAATTCACCCCTCCACTTT
TRBD2,TRBV20-1,TRBJ2-1,-,CSAAPRRDYTYNEQFF,TGCAGTGCCGCTCCCCGGCGGGACTACACCTACAATGAGCAGTTCTTC
-,TRBV5-1,TRBJ1-2,-,CASSSGGVGYTF,TGCGCCAGCAGCTCAGGTGGGGTAGGCTACACCTTC
TRBD1,TRBV28,TRBJ2-7,many,CASRGGTGTYEQYF,TGTGCCAGCAGGGGCGGGACAGGAACCTACGAGCAGTACTTC
-,TRBV5-1,TRBJ2-7,many,CASSLVPGAVNEQYF,TGCGCCAGCAGCTTGGTTCCAGGGGCCGTAAACGAGCAGTACTTC
TRBD2,TRBV6-1,TRBJ2-3,-,CASRPSSGADTQYF,TGTGCCAGCAGACCGTCTAGCGGGGCGGATACGCAGTATTTT
-,TRBV7-9,TRBJ1-6,-,CASSLDPYNSPLHF,TGTGCCAGCAGCTTAGATCCATATAATTCACCCCTCCACTTT
-,TRBV28,TRBJ1-2,many,CASSLYGNFYGYTF,TGTGCCAGCAGTTTATACGGAAATTTCTATGGCTACACCTTC
-,TRBV28,TRBJ1-4,many,CASSLSDSEKLFF,TGTGCCAGCAGTCTATCGGACAGCGAAAAACTGTTTTTT
-,TRBV6-1,TRBJ1-1,many,CASGQGSQAFF,TGTGCCAGCGGGCAGGGAAGTCAAGCTTTCTTT
-,TRBV2,TRBJ1-2,-,CASRERDRVFGYTF,TGTGCCAGCAGGGAAAGAGACAGAGTTTTCGGCTACACCTTC
-,TRBV2,TRBJ2-5,many,CASTAEYQGLETQYF,TGTGCCAGCACCGCCGAGTACCAGGGTCTCGAGACCCAGTACTTC
-,TRBV18,TRBJ2-5,few,CASSPGQLPPGETQYF,TGTGCCAGCTCCCCCGGACAGTTACCCCCCGGAGAGACCCAGTACTTC
-,TRBV6-1,TRBJ2-7,many,CASGRGRDEQYF,TGTGCCTCGGGCAGGGGTCGGGACGAGCAGTACTTC
-,TRBV5-1,TRBJ2-5,few,CASSRTPAEETQYF,TGCGCCAGCAGCCGTACACCCGCGGAAGAGACCCAGTACTTC
TRBD2,TRBV7-2,TRBJ2-4,-,CASSLGTSGSGQNIQYF,TGTGCCAGCAGCTTGGGGACTAGCGGGAGTGGTCAAAACATTCAGTACTTC
-,TRBV10-3,TRBJ2-5,few,CAISGQAQETQYF,TGTGCCATCAGTGGGCAGGCTCAAGAGACCCAGTACTTC
-,TRBV6-1,TRBJ1-4,many,CASSDKLKGEKLFF,TGTGCCAGCAGTGATAAATTGAAGGGTGAAAAACTGTTTTTT
TRBD1,TRBV15,TRBJ1-2,many,CATSRVPLLGTVDYGYTF,TGTGCCACCAGCCGAGTCCCCCTCCTGGGGACAGTAGACTATGGCTACACCTTC
-,TRBV9,TRBJ2-5,-,CASSVVGWREETQYF,TGTGCCAGCAGCGTAGTAGGTTGGCGGGAAGAGACCCAGTACTTC
TRBD1,TRBV20-1,TRBJ1-2,-,CSAPGGEIYGYTF,TGCAGTGCTCCAGGGGGAGAGATCTATGGCTACACCTTC
-,TRBV28,TRBJ2-7,few,CAGSLAGSPEQYF,TGTGCCGGCAGTTTGGCAGGGTCCCCGGAGCAGTACTTC
-,TRBV6-1,TRBJ2-5,many,CASKDNWERETQYF,TGTGCCAGCAAGGACAACTGGGAACGAGAGACCCAGTACTTC
-,TRBV6-5,TRBJ1-1,few,CASSYGLALEAFF,TGTGCCAGCAGTTACGGCCTGGCGCTTGAAGCTTTCTTT
-,TRBV14,TRBJ2-5,-,CASSQAYLRVTQETQYF,TGTGCCAGCAGCCAAGCCTACCTCAGGGTTACCCAAGAGACCCAGTACTTC
-,TRBV6-1,TRBJ2-7,few,CASKGPRSGGNYEQYF,TGTGCCAGCAAGGGCCCTAGGAGCGGCGGAAACTACGAGCAGTACTTC
TRBD1,TRBV20-1,TRBJ1-4,-,CSAREQPGTGEEKLFF,TGCAGTGCTAGGGAACAACCCGGGACAGGGGAGGAAAAACTGTTTTTT
-,TRBV20-1,TRBJ1-2,many,CSARVGFDYGYTF,TGCAGTGCTAGAGTGGGGTTTGACTATGGCTACACCTTC
TRBD2,TRBV7-2,TRBJ2-7,many,CASALREVGEQYF,TGTGCCAGTGCCCTGCGGGAGGTCGGCGAGCAGTACTTC
-,TRBV6-2/TRBV6-3,TRBJ2-2,-,CASSPRGRASTGELFF,TGTGCCAGCAGCCCCAGGGGCCGCGCGAGCACCGGGGAGCTGTTTTTT
TRBD2,TRBV2,TRBJ2-5,many,CASSVSGSAETQYF,TGTGCCAGCAGCGTTAGCGGGAGCGCGGAGACCCAGTACTTC
TRBD2,TRBV12-3/TRBV12-4,TRBJ2-7,many,CASSRLAFAAYEQYF,TGTGCCAGCAGCCGACTAGCGTTCGCCGCCTACGAGCAGTACTTC